This entry lists 25 T cell receptor beta chains sequenced from one sample in a study of graft-versus-host responses after intestinal transplantation. The method was immunoSEQ multiplex PCR; TCRdb's version includes in-frame clones alone and lacks a portion of them. The profile shows roughly 110,000 clones, roughly 90% of them singletons. Their target antigens are unknown. This specimen was unstimulated CD4+ T cells sorted from spleen or lymph node cells, taken before transplant. Every receptor here comes from a human donor who was the organ donor for an intestinal transplant.

The genes are TRBV5-4 and TRBJ1-4, with D maybe TRBD1 (5 bases). V lost 5 bases and J lost 4, with 15 bases in between. The CDR3 covers 15 residues. Germline CDR1 SGHNT, CDR2 YYREEE (reference sequence). The CDR3 reads CASSPGEPFNEKLFF. The DNA of the CDR3 is TGTGCCAGCAGTCCGGGGGAGCCCTTTAATGAAAAACTGTTTTTT.

This clone was detected a few times. V gene TRBV28 combines with J gene TRBJ2-7; D call uncertain. Germline values: CDR1 MDHEN, CDR2 SYDVKM. The CDR3 extends over 11 amino acids. Trimming removed 2 bases from V and 2 bases from J, with 1 base in between. The DNA of the CDR3 is TGTGCCAGCAGTTTAACCTACGAGCAGTACTTC. It encodes CASSLTYEQYF.

The V gene is TRBV6-5, the J gene TRBJ2-2, with TRBD1 matching 9 bases. CDR3 length: 15 amino acids. V trimming: 10 bases; J trimming: 5 bases; junction bases outside the gene matches: 11. Per the germline V gene, CDR1 is MNHEY and CDR2 is SVGAGI. The CDR3 DNA reads as TGTGCCACCGATGCCGGGACAGGGTTGACCGGGGAGCTGTTTTTT. It codes for CATDAGTGLTGELFF.

V is TRBV5-1 and J is TRBJ1-2; D not resolved. Germline values: CDR1 SGHRS, CDR2 YFSETQ. This CDR3 has 14 residues. Trimming removed 0 bases at V and 4 bases at J, with 10 bases between. This CDR3 is CASSLETVGYGYTF. The CDR3 bases are TGCGCCAGCAGCTTGGAAACAGTCGGCTATGGCTACACCTTC.

This clone was found a few times. This chain joins TRBV19 and TRBJ1-1; D uncertain. Germline V gives CDR1 LNHDA, CDR2 SQIVND (reference sequence). V was clipped by 3 bases and J by 1 base, with 6 bases between them. The CDR3 consists of 13 residues. CDR3 in amino acids: CASSIPGNTEAFF. CDR3 nucleotide sequence: TGTGCCAGTAGTATCCCAGGGAACACTGAAGCTTTCTTT.

The chain uses TRBV6-5 and TRBJ1-1, with 7 positions matching TRBD1. V lost 5 bases, J lost 4 bases, and 7 bases stayed unmatched. From germline, CDR1 is MNHEY and CDR2 SVGAGI. The CDR3 has 14 residues. Here the CDR3 DNA reads TGTGCCAGCAGTAAGACAGGGTTGGGCACTGAAGCTTTCTTT. It is translated as CASSKTGLGTEAFF.

The J gene is TRBJ1-1, the V gene TRBV4-2, with unresolved D. Between the trimmed V and J ends, which lost 3 bases and 1 base, there was a span of 6 bases. The germline gives CDR1 LGHNA, CDR2 YNFKEQ. The CDR3 consists of 13 residues. CDR3 in DNA: TGTGCCAGCAGCCAGCGGGAGAACACTGAAGCTTTCTTT. It specifies CASSQRENTEAFF.

The rearrangement uses TRBV28 and TRBJ2-7; D gene uncertain. The length of the CDR3 is 15 residues. Germline V gene data show CDR1 as MDHEN and CDR2 as SYDVKM. V was pared by 2 bases and J by 3 bases, with 14 bases between. The CDR3 DNA is TGTGCCAGCAGTTTAAATACGCCGGCCTACTACGAGCAGTACTTC. It is translated as CASSLNTPAYYEQYF.

The J gene is TRBJ1-2, the V gene TRBV5-1, with D possibly TRBD1 on 6 matching bases. V was trimmed by 0 bases and J by 3 bases, leaving 15 bases between them. CDR3 length equals 16 residues. CDR1 and CDR2 from the germline V gene are SGHRS and YFSETQ. The CDR3 region has the DNA TGCGCCAGCAGCTTGGTCGGCAGGGGTATCGACTATGGCTACACCTTC. Residues: CASSLVGRGIDYGYTF.

The chain joins TRBV18 to TRBJ2-1; no clear D gene. Per germline, CDR1 KGHSH and CDR2 LQKENI. Deletions cut 0 bases from V and 10 bases from J, with 10 bases between. The CDR3 runs to 13 residues. CDR3 bases: TGTGCCAGCTCACCACCTAGCAAGGGCGAGCAGTTCTTC. Its protein is CASSPPSKGEQFF.

The rearrangement uses TRBV15 and TRBJ1-5; D perhaps matches TRBD1 (5 bases). Trimming shortened V by 2 bases and J by 3 bases, and 17 bases separated the two germline ends. The CDR3 has 17 residues. The V gene's germline CDR1 is LNHNV and CDR2 YYDKDF (reference sequence). For the CDR3, the DNA is TGTGCCACCAGCAGATACCGGGCAGGGCGAATCAATCAGCCCCAGCATTTT. This codes for CATSRYRAGRINQPQHF.

The chain carries TRBV6-1 and TRBJ2-3; a possible D gene is TRBD1 (6 bases). The CDR3 runs to 15 residues. From germline, CDR1 is MNHNS and CDR2 SASEGT. The V end was cut by 5 bases, the J end by 2 bases, with 14 bases between. CDR3 protein: CASSLGQHATDTQYF. The CDR3 coding sequence is TGTGCCAGCAGTTTGGGACAACACGCCACAGATACGCAGTATTTT.

The rearrangement links TRBV10-3 to TRBJ2-1, with 7 bases aligning to TRBD2. The CDR3 has 12 residues. V shed 4 bases and J 10 bases; nucleotides not matched to a gene: 4. Germline loops: CDR1 ENHRY, CDR2 SYGVKD. The CDR3 DNA reads TGTGCCATCAGTGTGGGCGGGAGCGAGCAGTTCTTC. Its protein is CAISVGGSEQFF.

This chain uses TRBV11-3 with TRBJ2-7; possible D gene TRBD1, 6 bases. Germline CDR1 is SGHNT and CDR2 is YENEEA. The CDR3 is 14 amino acids. V was trimmed by 1 base and J by 3 bases, leaving 10 bases between them. CDR3 nucleotide sequence: TGTGCCAGCAGCTTAGGTCAGGGGATCTACGAGCAGTACTTC. Translation gives CASSLGQGIYEQYF.

The chain joins TRBV7-6 to TRBJ2-5; TRBD1 agrees at 7 bases. Trimming at V came to 0 bases and at J to 3 bases, leaving 1 base not matched to a gene. The CDR3 length is 14 residues. Germline CDR1 SGHVS, CDR2 FNYEAQ. The CDR3 DNA sequence: TGTGCCAGCAGCTTAGCAGGGGGCAAAGAGACCCAGTACTTC. Residues: CASSLAGGKETQYF.

Written as DNA, the CDR3 is TGTGCCAGCAGCTTCGGCGACAGGCCCCTGAGGGAGACCCAGTACTTC. It is translated as CASSFGDRPLRETQYF. The J gene is TRBJ2-5, the V gene TRBV7-6; perhaps TRBD1 as D (6 bases). Germline V gene data show CDR1 as SGHVS and CDR2 as FNYEAQ. This CDR3 spans 16 amino acids. V was clipped by 3 bases and J by 5 bases, with 19 bases between them.

This sequence joins TRBV5-1 and TRBJ2-1; D may be TRBD2 (6 bases). The V gene lost 0 bases and the J gene lost 5 bases, with 12 bases spanning the gap. The germline V gene encodes CDR1 SGHRS and CDR2 YFSETQ. The CDR3 totals 15 residues. The chain's CDR3 is CASSLGGAANNEQFF. CDR3 coding DNA: TGCGCCAGCAGCTTGGGCGGGGCAGCCAACAATGAGCAGTTCTTC.

This chain connects TRBV28 to TRBJ1-5; TRBD1 might be the D (6 bases). The CDR3 is 17 amino acids. Trimming removed 3 bases from V and 1 base from J, with 16 bases in between. Germline CDR1 is MDHEN and CDR2 is SYDVKM. The CDR3 DNA sequence: TGTGCCAGCAGTTTTTCCACCGCCCAGGGGAGCAATCAGCCCCAGCATTTT. It codes for CASSFSTAQGSNQPQHF.

Only one count was recorded for this clone. The rearrangement uses TRBV14 and TRBJ2-4; tentatively, D is TRBD2 (5 bases). This CDR3 contains 13 residues. Germline V gene data show CDR1 as SGHDN and CDR2 as FVKESK. The ends were cut back, 2 bases at V and 9 bases at J, with 11 bases in the middle. The CDR3 region has the DNA TGTGCCAGCAGCCAAAGAGACTATACCATTCAGTACTTC. Translation: CASSQRDYTIQYF.

The chain recombines TRBV2 with TRBJ2-3, with 8 nucleotides matching TRBD2. The CDR3 runs to 14 residues. CDR1 SNHLY and CDR2 FYNNEI come from the germline V gene. The V and J ends lost 6 bases and 3 bases, in that order; junction bases with no gene match: 5. The CDR3 spells CASSAGLGTDTQYF. CDR3 nucleotides: TGTGCCAGCAGCGCGGGACTAGGGACAGATACGCAGTATTTT.

CDR3: CASSIDQGTGWNQPQHF. The CDR3 DNA sequence: TGTGCCAGTAGTATAGATCAGGGTACAGGGTGGAATCAGCCCCAGCATTTT. V gene TRBV19 combines with J gene TRBJ1-5, with D perhaps matching TRBD1 (6 bases). CDR1 LNHDA and CDR2 SQIVND come from the germline V gene (reference sequence). The V end was cut by 0 bases, the J end by 4 bases, with 16 bases between. This CDR3 has 17 amino acids. Looking up the rest from reference TRBV19 and TRBJ1-5 gives the full variable domain: DGGITQSPKYLFRKEGQNVTLSCEQNLNHDAMYWYRQDPGQGLRLIYYSQIVNDFQKGDIAEGYSVSREKKESFPLTVTSAQKNPTAFYLCASSIDQGTGWNQPQHFGDGTRLSIL.

The chain links TRBV18 to TRBJ2-7; D is ambiguous. Trimming removed 4 bases at V and 5 bases at J, with 18 bases between. CDR1 is KGHSH, CDR2 LQKENI, per germline. The CDR3 is 15 amino acids. The CDR3 region is CASSRDGVRGHEQYF. CDR3 nucleotides: TGTGCCAGCTCACGCGACGGAGTGCGAGGCCACGAGCAGTACTTC.

Remarks on this clone: A junction boundary mismatches the germline segment, possibly from a read error. Other nucleotide sequences in the sample specify the same CDR3. The chain uses TRBV18 and TRBJ1-4; 8 nucleotides agree with TRBD1. CDR3 size: 14 residues. Germline lookup yields CDR1 KGHSH and CDR2 LQKENI. The CDR3 coding sequence is TGTGCCAGCTCACCTGGACAGGGAAATGGAAAACTGTTTTTT. It is translated as CASSPGQGNGKLFF.

The chain joins TRBV9 to TRBJ1-1; D is ambiguous. The germline V gene encodes CDR1 SGDLS and CDR2 YYNGEE. This CDR3 contains 13 residues. With 4 bases removed from V and 0 bases from J, the gap between germline ends came to 7 bases. CDR3 region: CASSSRLNTEAFF. The CDR3, as DNA: TGTGCCAGCAGCTCCCGACTGAACACTGAAGCTTTCTTT.

The J gene is TRBJ2-1, the V gene TRBV7-6; 11 bases agree with TRBD1. CDR1 and CDR2 from the germline V gene are SGHVS and FNYEAQ. V lost 5 bases, J lost 6 bases, and 6 bases stayed unmatched. CDR3 length: 15 amino acids. Written as DNA, the CDR3 is TGTGCCAGCAGCCCAGGACAGGGGGCATCCAATGAGCAGTTCTTC. This encodes CASSPGQGASNEQFF.